Given below is one TCR beta chain in context. These data are taken from a study of blood T cell repertoires in COVID-19. Across the whole study: The study drew acute and convalescent COVID-19 samples from the United States, Italy and Spain. The cDNA or gDNA used as material had been derived from T cells, B-cell-depleted T cells, or PBMCs.

Original methodology: Estimation of nucleated cell counts relied on the amplification of reference gene primers. Assay used: immunoSEQ multiplex PCR; TCRdb lists only in-frame clones, some missing. D and trimming were read from the DNA, whereas the V and J calls and clone size are those reported in that table. Of 85,000 to 110,000 clones in the sample, around nine tenths are singletons; the top ten hold roughly 3.5%. The sequence derives from a human donor in a cohort sampled during active COVID-19. The sequenced sample consisted of peripheral blood.

The CDR3 protein is CASSKGIDQPQHF. DNA for the CDR3: TGCGCCAGCAGTAAGGGGATTGACCAGCCCCAGCATTTT. J is TRBJ1-5 and V is TRBV5-1; possibly TRBD1 for D (5 bases). Deletions cut 5 bases from V and 7 bases from J, with 13 bases between. The CDR3 loop spans 13 amino acids. Germline values: CDR1 SGHRS, CDR2 YFSETQ.